Shown below are 15 T cell receptor beta chains from a single sample sequenced in a study of blood T cell repertoires in COVID-19. Measured with immunoSEQ multiplex PCR; TCRdb has only the in-frame clones, and not every one. This sample carries about 260,000 clones, under 90% of them seen once, and the ten largest clones take 4.2%. Sequencing used peripheral blood. The receptors come from a man aged 60 to 75 with acute or convalescent COVID-19.

This sequence joins TRBV19 and TRBJ2-7; the D is unclear. This CDR3 is built from 13 residues. CDR1 and CDR2 from the germline V gene are LNHDA and SQIVND (reference sequence). V was clipped by 3 bases and J by 1 base, with 7 bases between them. CDR3 amino acids: CASSITDSYEQYF. The CDR3 DNA is TGTGCCAGTAGTATTACAGATTCCTACGAGCAGTACTTC.

The rearrangement uses TRBV27 and TRBJ2-7; maybe TRBD1 (5 bases). Germline CDR1 is MNHEY and CDR2 is SMNVEV (reference sequence). The CDR3 loop spans 13 amino acids. V was clipped by 5 bases and J by 0 bases, with 8 bases between them. CDR3 residues: CASSRQSSYEQYF. The CDR3 bases are TGTGCCAGCAGTCGACAGAGCTCCTACGAGCAGTACTTC.

This clone came up once. V and J are TRBV3-1 (or the pseudogene TRBV3-2) and TRBJ1-4, with 12 bases fitting TRBD1. The CDR3 extends over 16 amino acids. The ends lost 4 bases at V and 8 bases at J; junction bases unmatched: 8. Germline CDR1 and CDR2: LGHDT and YNNKEL (reference sequence). CDR3 bases: TGTGCCAGCAGCCCCCATCCCGGGACAGGGGGCGAAAAACTGTTTTTT. Its translation: CASSPHPGTGGEKLFF.

The chain combines TRBV5-8 with TRBJ2-1; D possibly corresponds to TRBD2 (5 bases). The CDR3 sequence is 15 residues long. The V gene lost 1 base and the J gene lost 0 bases, with 8 bases spanning the gap. Germline CDR1 and CDR2: SGHTS and YDEGEE. The CDR3 DNA reads as TGTGCCAGCAGCTTGTCGGGGAGCTCCTACAATGAGCAGTTCTTC. Protein: CASSLSGSSYNEQFF.

The chain recombines TRBV30 with TRBJ2-1; TRBD2 is a possible D gene (5 bases). Germline CDR1 GTSNPN, CDR2 SVGIG (reference sequence). This CDR3 contains 14 residues. Deletions cut 6 bases from V and 0 bases from J, with 12 bases between. CDR3 in DNA: TGTGCCTGCCCAAGCGGTGGCTCCTACAATGAGCAGTTCTTC. This gives the protein CACPSGGSYNEQFF. Filled out from reference TRBV30 and TRBJ2-1, the complete variable domain reads SQTIHQWPATLVQPVGSPLSLECTVEGTSNPNLYWYRQAAGRGLQLLFYSVGIGQISSEVPQNLSASRPQDRQFILSSKKLLLSDSGFYLCACPSGGSYNEQFFGPGTRLTVL.

A few counts support this clone. The chain employs TRBV29-1 and TRBJ2-3; D is unclear. The germline CDR1 and CDR2 sequences are SQVTM and ANQGSEA. Trimming stripped 1 base from V and 0 bases from J, with 20 bases between. This CDR3 has 18 residues. The CDR3 bases are TGCAGCGTTGAAGTAGTCGGTAACGCTCGTTGGAGCACAGATACGCAGTATTTT. This translates into CSVEVVGNARWSTDTQYF.

The rearrangement joins TRBV5-4 to TRBJ1-6; D is undetermined. Germline V gene data show CDR1 as SGHNT and CDR2 as YYREEE (reference sequence). V lost 0 bases to trimming and J lost 8 bases, with 12 bases between them. The CDR3 loop spans 15 amino acids. The CDR3 coding sequence is TGTGCCAGCAGCTTGGCCCCGGAGGGTTATTCACCCCTCCACTTT. It encodes CASSLAPEGYSPLHF.

CDR3 bases: TGTGCCAGCGCCCCGGGGCAGGGAGGGGAGACCCAGTACTTC. Encoded protein: CASAPGQGGETQYF. The chain carries TRBV6-6 and TRBJ2-5; TRBD2 matches at 7 bases. The germline CDR1 and CDR2 sequences are MNHNY and SVGAGI (reference sequence). Trimming cost V 8 bases and J 5 bases; bases outside gene matches: 11. CDR3 length equals 14 residues.

The J gene is TRBJ2-7, the V gene TRBV14; D is undetermined. The V end lost 0 bases, the J end lost 5 bases, and 20 bases lay between the germline ends. CDR3 size: 17 residues. CDR1 is SGHDN and CDR2 is FVKESK in the germline V gene. CDR3 DNA sequence: TGTGCCAGCAGCCAAGAATCGACGGAGAGGTTCGTCGACGAGCAGTACTTC. This encodes CASSQESTERFVDEQYF. Full variable domain (remainder filled in from reference TRBV14 and TRBJ2-7): EAGVTQFPSHSVIEKGQTVTLRCDPISGHDNLYWYRRVMGKEIKFLLHFVKESKQDESGMPNNRFLAERTGGTYSTLKVQPAELEDSGVYFCASSQESTERFVDEQYFGPGTRLTVT.

The chain is built from TRBV3-1 (or the pseudogene TRBV3-2) and TRBJ2-7; TRBD2 is a possible D gene (5 bases). V lost 3 bases and J lost 2, with 23 bases in between. The CDR3 sequence is 18 residues long. Germline CDR1 LGHDT, CDR2 YNNKEL (reference sequence). For the CDR3, the DNA is TGTGCCAGCAGCCAGGCTGCACCCTTAGCGCAAATTGCCTACGAGCAGTACTTC. It codes for CASSQAAPLAQIAYEQYF.

The chain couples TRBV7-9 to TRBJ2-7; TRBD2 agrees at 7 bases. Per germline, CDR1 SEHNR and CDR2 FQNEAQ (reference sequence). Trimming took 6 bases from V and 3 from J; bases not matched to a gene: 14. This CDR3 spans 16 amino acids. The CDR3 loop is CASRGGASGFHYEQYF. CDR3 DNA sequence: TGTGCCAGCAGGGGTGGGGCTAGCGGATTTCACTACGAGCAGTACTTC.

This sequence joins TRBV11-2 and TRBJ2-1; a possible D gene is TRBD2 (5 bases). CDR3 size: 13 residues. With 1 base removed from V and 9 bases from J, the gap between germline ends came to 10 bases. CDR1 and CDR2 (germline): SGHAT, FQNNGV. CDR3 sequence (DNA): TGTGCCAGCAGCTTAGTAGGTAGCGCTGAGCAGTTCTTC. As protein: CASSLVGSAEQFF.

This clone was counted once. The V call is TRBV19, the J call TRBJ1-1, with D perhaps TRBD1 (6 bases). The CDR3 is 16 amino acids. V lost 6 bases and J 1 base, leaving 18 bases between the germline ends. Germline V gene data show CDR1 as LNHDA and CDR2 as SQIVND (reference sequence). CDR3 DNA sequence: TGTGCCAGTAGCCTAGGGGGGGGTTTTGAGAACACTGAAGCTTTCTTT. It translates to CASSLGGGFENTEAFF.

The chain is built from TRBV11-2 and TRBJ2-1; 9 bases align to TRBD1. V shed 6 bases and J 3 bases; nucleotides not matched to a gene: 6. Germline V gene sequence: CDR1 SGHAT, CDR2 FQNNGV. This CDR3 is 15 amino acids long. The DNA of the CDR3 is TGTGCCAGCAGGTCCTGGGGACAGGGCTACAATGAGCAGTTCTTC. Its translation is CASRSWGQGYNEQFF.

This clone was counted between two and nine times. Here the CDR3 DNA reads TGTGCCAGCAGCTCCGTTGGACTACAGGGAAACACCATATATTTT. This gives the protein CASSSVGLQGNTIYF. This rearrangement joins TRBV5-4 to TRBJ1-3; D gene uncertain. The CDR3 is 15 residues long. V dropped 3 bases and J dropped 4 bases, with 14 bases sitting between them. The V gene's germline CDR1 is SGHNT and CDR2 YYREEE (reference sequence).